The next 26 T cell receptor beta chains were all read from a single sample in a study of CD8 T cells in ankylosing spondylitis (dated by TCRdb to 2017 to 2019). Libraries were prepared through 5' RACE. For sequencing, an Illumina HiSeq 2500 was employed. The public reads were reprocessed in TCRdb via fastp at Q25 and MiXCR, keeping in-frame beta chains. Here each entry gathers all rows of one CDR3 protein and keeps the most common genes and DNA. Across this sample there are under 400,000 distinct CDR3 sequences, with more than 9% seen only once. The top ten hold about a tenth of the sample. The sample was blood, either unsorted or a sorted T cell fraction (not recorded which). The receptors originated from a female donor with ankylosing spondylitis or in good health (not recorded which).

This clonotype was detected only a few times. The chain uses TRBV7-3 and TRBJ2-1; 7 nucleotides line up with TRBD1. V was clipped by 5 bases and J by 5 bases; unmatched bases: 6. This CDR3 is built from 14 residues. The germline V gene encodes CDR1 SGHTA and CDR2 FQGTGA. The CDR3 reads CASSKTGNNNEQFF. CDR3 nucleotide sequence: TGTGCCAGCAGCAAGACAGGGAATAACAATGAGCAGTTCTTC.

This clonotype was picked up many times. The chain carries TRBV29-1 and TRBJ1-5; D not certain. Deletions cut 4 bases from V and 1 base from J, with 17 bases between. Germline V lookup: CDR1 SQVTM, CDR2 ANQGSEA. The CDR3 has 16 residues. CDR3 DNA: TGCAGCGTTGGTTTAGGAGAAGGATCGAGCAATCAGCCCCAGCATTTT. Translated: CSVGLGEGSSNQPQHF.

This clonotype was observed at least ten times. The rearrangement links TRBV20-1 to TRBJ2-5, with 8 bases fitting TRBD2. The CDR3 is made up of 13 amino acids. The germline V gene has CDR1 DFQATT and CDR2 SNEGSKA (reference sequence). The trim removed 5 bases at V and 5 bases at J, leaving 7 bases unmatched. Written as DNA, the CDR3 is TGCAGTGCTGGGAGGACTAGCCGGGAGACCCAGTACTTC. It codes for CSAGRTSRETQYF.

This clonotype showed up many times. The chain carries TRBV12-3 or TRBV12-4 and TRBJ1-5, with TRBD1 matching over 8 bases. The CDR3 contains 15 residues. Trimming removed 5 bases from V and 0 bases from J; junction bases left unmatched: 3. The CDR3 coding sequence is TGTGCCAGCAGTGGACAGGGAAATAGCAATCAGCCCCAGCATTTT. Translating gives CASSGQGNSNQPQHF.

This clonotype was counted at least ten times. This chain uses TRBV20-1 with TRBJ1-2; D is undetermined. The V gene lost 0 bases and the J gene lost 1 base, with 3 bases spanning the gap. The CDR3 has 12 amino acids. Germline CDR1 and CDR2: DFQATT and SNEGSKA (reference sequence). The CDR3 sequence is CSARDVNYGYTF. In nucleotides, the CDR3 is TGCAGTGCTAGAGACGTTAACTATGGCTACACCTTC.

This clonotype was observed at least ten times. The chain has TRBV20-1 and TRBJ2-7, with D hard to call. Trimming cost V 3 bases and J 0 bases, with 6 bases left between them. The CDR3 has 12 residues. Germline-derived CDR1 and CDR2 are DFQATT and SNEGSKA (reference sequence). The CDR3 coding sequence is TGCAGTGCTAGGATAGGCTCCTACGAGCAGTACTTC. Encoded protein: CSARIGSYEQYF.

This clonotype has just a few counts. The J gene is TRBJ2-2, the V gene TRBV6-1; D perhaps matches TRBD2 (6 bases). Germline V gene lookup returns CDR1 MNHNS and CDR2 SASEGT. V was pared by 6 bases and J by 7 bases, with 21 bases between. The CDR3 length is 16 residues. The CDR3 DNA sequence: TGTGCCAGCAGCGAGCCCGGGGCGCGGGGACGCGGGGAGCTGTTTTTT. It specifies CASSEPGARGRGELFF.

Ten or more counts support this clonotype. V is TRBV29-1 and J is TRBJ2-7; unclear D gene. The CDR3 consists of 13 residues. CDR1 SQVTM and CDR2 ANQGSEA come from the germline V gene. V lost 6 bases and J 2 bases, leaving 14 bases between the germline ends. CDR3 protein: CSVPKGETYEQYF. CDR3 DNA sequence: TGCAGCGTCCCAAAGGGCGAGACCTACGAGCAGTACTTC.

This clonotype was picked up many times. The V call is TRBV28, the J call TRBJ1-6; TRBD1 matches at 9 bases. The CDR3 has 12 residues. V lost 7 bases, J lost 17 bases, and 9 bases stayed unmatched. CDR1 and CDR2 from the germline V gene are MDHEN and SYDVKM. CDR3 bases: TGTGCCAGCACGGACAGGGGAGGAGCGGTCCACTTT. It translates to CASTDRGGAVHF.

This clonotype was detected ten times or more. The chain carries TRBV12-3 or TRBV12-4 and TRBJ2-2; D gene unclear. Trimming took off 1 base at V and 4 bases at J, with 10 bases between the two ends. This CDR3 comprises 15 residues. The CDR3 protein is CASSLGVVATGELFF. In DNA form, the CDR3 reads TGTGCCAGCAGTTTAGGGGTGGTCGCCACCGGGGAGCTGTTTTTT.

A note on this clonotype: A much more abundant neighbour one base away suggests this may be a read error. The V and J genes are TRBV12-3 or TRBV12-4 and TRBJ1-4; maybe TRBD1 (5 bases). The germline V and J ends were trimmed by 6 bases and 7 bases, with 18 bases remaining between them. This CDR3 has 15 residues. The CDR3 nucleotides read TGTGCCAGCAGCCCATTCCGGGGGGGTGGTGAAAAACTGTTTTTT. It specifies CASSPFRGGGEKLFF.

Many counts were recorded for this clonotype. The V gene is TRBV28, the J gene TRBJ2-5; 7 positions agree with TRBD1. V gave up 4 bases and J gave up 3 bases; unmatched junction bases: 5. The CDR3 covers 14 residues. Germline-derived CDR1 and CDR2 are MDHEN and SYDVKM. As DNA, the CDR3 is TGTGCCAGCAGTTCGGGACAGTTGAAAGAGACCCAGTACTTC. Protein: CASSSGQLKETQYF.

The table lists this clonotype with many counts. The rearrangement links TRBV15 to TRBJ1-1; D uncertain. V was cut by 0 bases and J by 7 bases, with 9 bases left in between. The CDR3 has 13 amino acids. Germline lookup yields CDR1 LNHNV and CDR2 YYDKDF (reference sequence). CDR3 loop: CATSRDSFSEAFF. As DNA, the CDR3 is TGTGCCACCAGCAGAGATAGTTTTAGTGAAGCTTTCTTT.

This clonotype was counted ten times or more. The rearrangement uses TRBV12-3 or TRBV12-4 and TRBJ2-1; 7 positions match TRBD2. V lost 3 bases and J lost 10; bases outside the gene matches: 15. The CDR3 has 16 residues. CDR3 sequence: CASSLSRREIEGEQFF. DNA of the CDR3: TGTGCCAGCAGTTTGTCTAGGCGGGAGATAGAAGGCGAGCAGTTCTTC.

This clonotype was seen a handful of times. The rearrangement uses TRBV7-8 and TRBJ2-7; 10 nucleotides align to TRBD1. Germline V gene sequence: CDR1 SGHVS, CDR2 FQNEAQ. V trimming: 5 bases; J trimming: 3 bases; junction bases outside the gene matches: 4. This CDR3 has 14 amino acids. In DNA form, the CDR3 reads TGTGCCAGCAGCACCCGGACAGGGGGCTACGAGCAGTACTTC. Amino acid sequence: CASSTRTGGYEQYF. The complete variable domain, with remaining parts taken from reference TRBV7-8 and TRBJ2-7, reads GAGVSQSPRYKVAKRGQDVALRCDPISGHVSLFWYQQALGQGPEFLTYFQNEAQLDKSGLPSDRFFAERPEGSVSTLKIQRTQQEDSAVYLCASSTRTGGYEQYFGPGTRLTVT.

The CDR3 reads CASSYIPGTSAGIQYF. As DNA, the CDR3 is TGTGCCAGCAGTTATATCCCCGGGACTAGCGCGGGCATTCAGTACTTC. V usage is TRBV6-2 or TRBV6-3 and J usage is TRBJ2-4, with 10 bases identical to TRBD2. The germline V gene has CDR1 MNHEY and CDR2 SVGEGT. This CDR3 has 16 amino acids. J lost 9 bases, V lost 3 bases, and 11 bases had no gene match.

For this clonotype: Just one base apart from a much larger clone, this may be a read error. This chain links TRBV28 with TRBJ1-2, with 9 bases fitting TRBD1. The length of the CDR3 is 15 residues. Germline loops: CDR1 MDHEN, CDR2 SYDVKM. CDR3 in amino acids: CASSWGQGLGYGDTF. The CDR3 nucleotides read TGTGCCAGCAGTTGGGGACAGGGACTTGGCTATGGCGACACCTTC.

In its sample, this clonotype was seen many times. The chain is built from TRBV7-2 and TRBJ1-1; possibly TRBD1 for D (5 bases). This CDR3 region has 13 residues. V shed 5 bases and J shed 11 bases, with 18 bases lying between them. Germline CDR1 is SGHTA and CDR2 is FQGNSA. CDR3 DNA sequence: TGTGCCAGCAGCCTCGGGGAGGGGACTGGGGCTTTCTTT. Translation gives CASSLGEGTGAFF.

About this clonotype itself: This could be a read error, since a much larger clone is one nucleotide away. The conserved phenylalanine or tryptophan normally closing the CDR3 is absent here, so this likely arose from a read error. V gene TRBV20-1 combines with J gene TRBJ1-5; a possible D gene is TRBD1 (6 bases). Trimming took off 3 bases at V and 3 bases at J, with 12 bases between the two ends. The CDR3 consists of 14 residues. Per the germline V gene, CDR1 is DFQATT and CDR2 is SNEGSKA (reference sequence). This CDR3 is CSAREQGYNQPQHL. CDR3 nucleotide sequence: TGCAGTGCTAGGGAACAGGGCTACAATCAGCCCCAGCATTTA.

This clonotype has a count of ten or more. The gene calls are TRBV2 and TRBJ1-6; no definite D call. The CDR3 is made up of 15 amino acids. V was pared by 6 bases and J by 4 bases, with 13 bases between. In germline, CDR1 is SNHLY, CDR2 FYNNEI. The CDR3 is CASRAVAVYNSPLHF. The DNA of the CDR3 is TGTGCCAGCAGGGCGGTGGCAGTTTATAATTCACCCCTCCACTTT.

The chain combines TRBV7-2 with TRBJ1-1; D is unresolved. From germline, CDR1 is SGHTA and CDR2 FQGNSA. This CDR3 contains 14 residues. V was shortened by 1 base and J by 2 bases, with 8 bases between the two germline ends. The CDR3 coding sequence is TGTGCCAGCAGCTTAGACGGGCAAAACACTGAAGCTTTCTTT. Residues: CASSLDGQNTEAFF.

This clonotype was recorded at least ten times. The chain's CDR3 is CASSQNPSGVGYGYTF. The CDR3, as DNA: TGCGCCAGCAGCCAGAACCCATCGGGGGTTGGCTATGGCTACACCTTC. This rearrangement joins TRBV4-1 to TRBJ1-2, with D possibly being TRBD1 (5 bases). The CDR3 has 16 amino acids. V was pared by 3 bases and J by 4 bases, with 18 bases between. The V gene's germline CDR1 is MGHRA and CDR2 YSYEKL.

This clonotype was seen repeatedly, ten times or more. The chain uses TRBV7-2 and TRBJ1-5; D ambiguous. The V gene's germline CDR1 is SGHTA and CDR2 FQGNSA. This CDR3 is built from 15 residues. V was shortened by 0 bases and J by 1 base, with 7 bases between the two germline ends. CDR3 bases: TGTGCCAGCAGCTTAGCGGCTACGAGCAATCAGCCCCAGCATTTT. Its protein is CASSLAATSNQPQHF. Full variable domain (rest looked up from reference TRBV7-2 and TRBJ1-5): GAGVSQSPSNKVTEKGKDVELRCDPISGHTALYWYRQSLGQGLEFLIYFQGNSAPDKSGLPSDRFSAERTGGSVSTLTIQRTQQEDSAVYLCASSLAATSNQPQHFGDGTRLSIL.

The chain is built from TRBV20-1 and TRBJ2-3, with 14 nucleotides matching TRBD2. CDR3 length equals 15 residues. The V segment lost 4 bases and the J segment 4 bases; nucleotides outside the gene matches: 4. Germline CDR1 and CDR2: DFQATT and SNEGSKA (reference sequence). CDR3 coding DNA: TGCAGTGCTATGCGACTAGCGGGAGGGCCAGATACGCAGTATTTT. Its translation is CSAMRLAGGPDTQYF.

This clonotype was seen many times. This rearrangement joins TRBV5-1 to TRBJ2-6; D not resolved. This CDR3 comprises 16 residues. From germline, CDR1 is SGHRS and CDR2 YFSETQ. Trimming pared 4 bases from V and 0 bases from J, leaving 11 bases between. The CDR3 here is CASSPETSSGANVLTF. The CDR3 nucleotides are TGCGCCAGCAGCCCCGAAACCTCCTCTGGGGCCAACGTCCTGACTTTC.

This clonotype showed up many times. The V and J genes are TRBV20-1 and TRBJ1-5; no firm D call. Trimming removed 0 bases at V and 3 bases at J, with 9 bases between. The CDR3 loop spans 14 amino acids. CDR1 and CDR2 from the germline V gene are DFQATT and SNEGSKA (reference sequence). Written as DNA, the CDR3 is TGCAGTGCTAGAGAAGGGTCGGTCAATCAGCCCCAGCATTTT. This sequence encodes CSAREGSVNQPQHF.